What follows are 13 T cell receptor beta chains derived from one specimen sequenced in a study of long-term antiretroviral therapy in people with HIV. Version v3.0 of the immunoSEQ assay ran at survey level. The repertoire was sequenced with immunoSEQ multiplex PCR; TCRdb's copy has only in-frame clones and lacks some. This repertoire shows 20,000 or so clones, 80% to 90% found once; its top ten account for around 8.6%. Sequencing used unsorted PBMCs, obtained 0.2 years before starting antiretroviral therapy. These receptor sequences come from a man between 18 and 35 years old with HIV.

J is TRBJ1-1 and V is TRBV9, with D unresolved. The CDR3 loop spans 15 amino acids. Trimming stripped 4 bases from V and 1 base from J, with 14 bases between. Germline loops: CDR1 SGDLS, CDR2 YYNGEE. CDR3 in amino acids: CASSFRVEGNTEAFF. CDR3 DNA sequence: TGTGCCAGCAGCTTCCGCGTGGAGGGGAACACTGAAGCTTTCTTT. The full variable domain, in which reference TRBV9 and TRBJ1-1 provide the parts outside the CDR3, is DSGVTQTPKHLITATGQRVTLRCSPRSGDLSVYWYQQSLDQGLQFLIQYYNGEERAKGNILERFSAQQFPDLHSELNLSSLELGDSALYFCASSFRVEGNTEAFFGQGTRLTVV.

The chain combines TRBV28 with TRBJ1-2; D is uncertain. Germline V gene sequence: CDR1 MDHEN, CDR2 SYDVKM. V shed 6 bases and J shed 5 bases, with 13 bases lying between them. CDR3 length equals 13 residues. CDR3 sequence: CASRPATSYGYTF. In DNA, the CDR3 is TGTGCCAGCAGGCCAGCTACCAGTTATGGCTACACCTTC.

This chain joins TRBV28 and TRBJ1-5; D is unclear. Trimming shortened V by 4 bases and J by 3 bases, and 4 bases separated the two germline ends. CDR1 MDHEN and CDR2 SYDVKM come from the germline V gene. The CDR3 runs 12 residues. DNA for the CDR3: TGTGCCAGCAGTTACCTCAATCAGCCCCAGCATTTT. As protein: CASSYLNQPQHF.

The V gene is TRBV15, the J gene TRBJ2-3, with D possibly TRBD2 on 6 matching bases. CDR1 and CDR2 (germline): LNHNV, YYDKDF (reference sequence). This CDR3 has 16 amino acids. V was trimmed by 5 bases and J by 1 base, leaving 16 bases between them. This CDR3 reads CATSPEGSRGTDTQYF. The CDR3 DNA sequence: TGTGCCACCAGCCCGGAGGGGTCGAGGGGCACAGATACGCAGTATTTT.

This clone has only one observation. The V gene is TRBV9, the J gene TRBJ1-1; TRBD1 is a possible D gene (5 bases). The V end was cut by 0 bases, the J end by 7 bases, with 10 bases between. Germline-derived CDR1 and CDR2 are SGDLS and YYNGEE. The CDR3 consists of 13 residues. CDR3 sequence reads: CASSVEGVSEAFF. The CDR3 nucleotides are TGTGCCAGCAGCGTAGAAGGGGTTAGTGAAGCTTTCTTT.

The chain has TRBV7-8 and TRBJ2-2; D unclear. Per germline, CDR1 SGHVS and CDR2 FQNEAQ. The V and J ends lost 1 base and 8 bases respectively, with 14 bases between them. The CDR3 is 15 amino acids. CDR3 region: CASSLGTAMGGELFF. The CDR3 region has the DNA TGTGCCAGCAGCTTAGGGACCGCAATGGGGGGGGAGCTGTTTTTT.

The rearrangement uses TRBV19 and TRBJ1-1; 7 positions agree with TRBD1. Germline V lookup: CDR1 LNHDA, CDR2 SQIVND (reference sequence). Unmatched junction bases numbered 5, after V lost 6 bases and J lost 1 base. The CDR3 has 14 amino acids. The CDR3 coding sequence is TGTGCCAGTAGGATACAGGGGACGAACACTGAAGCTTTCTTT. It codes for CASRIQGTNTEAFF.

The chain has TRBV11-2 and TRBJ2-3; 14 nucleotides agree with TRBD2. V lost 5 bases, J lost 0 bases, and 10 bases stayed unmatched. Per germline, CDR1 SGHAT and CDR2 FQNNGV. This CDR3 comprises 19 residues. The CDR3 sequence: CASSTPSGLAGASTDTQYF. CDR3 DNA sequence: TGTGCCAGCAGCACGCCTTCGGGACTAGCGGGGGCCAGCACAGATACGCAGTATTTT.

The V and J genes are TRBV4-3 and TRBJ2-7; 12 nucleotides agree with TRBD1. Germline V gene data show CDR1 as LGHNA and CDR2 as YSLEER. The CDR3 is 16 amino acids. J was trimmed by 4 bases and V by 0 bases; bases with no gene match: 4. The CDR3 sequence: CASSQEPGQGAYEQYF. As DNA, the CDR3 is TGCGCCAGCAGCCAAGAGCCGGGACAGGGGGCTTACGAGCAGTACTTC.

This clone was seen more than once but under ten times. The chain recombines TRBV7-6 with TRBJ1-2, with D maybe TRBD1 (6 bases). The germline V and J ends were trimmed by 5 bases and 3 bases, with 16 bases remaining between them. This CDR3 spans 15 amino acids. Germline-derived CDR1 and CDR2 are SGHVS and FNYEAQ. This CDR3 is CASSPQTGGHYGYTF. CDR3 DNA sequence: TGTGCCAGCAGCCCTCAGACAGGAGGCCACTATGGCTACACCTTC.

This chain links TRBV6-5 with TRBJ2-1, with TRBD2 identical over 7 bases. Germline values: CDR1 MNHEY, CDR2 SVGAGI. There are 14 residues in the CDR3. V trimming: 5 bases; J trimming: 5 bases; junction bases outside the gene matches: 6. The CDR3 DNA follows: TGTGCCAGCAGTAGAAGCGGGATGAACAATGAGCAGTTCTTC. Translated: CASSRSGMNNEQFF.

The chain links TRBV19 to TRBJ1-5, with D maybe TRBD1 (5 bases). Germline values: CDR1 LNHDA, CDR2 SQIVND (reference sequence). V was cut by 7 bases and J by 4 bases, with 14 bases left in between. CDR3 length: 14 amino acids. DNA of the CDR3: TGTGCCAGTACCTATGACAGCACTAATCAGCCCCAGCATTTT. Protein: CASTYDSTNQPQHF.

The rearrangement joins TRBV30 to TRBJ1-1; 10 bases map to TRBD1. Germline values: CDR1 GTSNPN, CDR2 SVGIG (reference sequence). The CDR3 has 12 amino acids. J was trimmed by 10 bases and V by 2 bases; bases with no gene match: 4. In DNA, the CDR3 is TGTGCCTGGAGTTCGGGACAGGGGTCAGCTTTCTTT. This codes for CAWSSGQGSAFF.